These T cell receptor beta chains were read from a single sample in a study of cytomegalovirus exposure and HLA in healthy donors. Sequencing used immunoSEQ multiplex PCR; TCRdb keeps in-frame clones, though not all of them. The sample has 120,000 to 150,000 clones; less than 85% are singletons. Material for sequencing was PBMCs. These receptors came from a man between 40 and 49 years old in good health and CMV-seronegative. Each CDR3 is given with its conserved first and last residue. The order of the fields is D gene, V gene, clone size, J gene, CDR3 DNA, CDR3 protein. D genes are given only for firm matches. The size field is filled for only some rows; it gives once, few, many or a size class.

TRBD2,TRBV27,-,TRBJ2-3,TGTGCCAGCAGTTTAGATTCTAGCGGGAGTTGGACAGATACGCAGTATTTT,CASSLDSSGSWTDTQYF
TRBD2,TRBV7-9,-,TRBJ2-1,TGTGCCAGCAGCCCGACTAGCGGGACAGGCAATCATGAGCAGTTCTTC,CASSPTSGTGNHEQFF
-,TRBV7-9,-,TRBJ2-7,TGTGCCAGCAGCTTAGGGGCTCTATACCCCTACGAGCAGTACTTC,CASSLGALYPYEQYF
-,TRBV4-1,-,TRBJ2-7,TGCGCCAGCAGCTATGGACAGTCCTACGAGCAGTACTTC,CASSYGQSYEQYF
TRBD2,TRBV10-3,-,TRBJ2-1,TGTGCCATCAGTGAACTAGCGGGGGACTACAATGAGCAGTTCTTC,CAISELAGDYNEQFF
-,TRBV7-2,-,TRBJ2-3,TGTGCCAGCAGCTTAGAAGCGATGGCGGGGAGAGATACGCAGTATTTT,CASSLEAMAGRDTQYF
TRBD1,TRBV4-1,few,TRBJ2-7,TGCGCCAGCAGCCAACCGACAGGGGGTTCCTACGAGCAGTACTTC,CASSQPTGGSYEQYF
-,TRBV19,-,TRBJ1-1,TGTGCCATCTTTATCGGGGGGGGCATGAACACTGAAGCTTTCTTT,CAIFIGGGMNTEAFF
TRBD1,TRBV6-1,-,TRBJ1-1,TGTGCCAGCAGTGGCCGGGACAGGGGAACGGCAGCTTTCTTT,CASSGRDRGTAAFF
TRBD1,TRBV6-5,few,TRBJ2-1,TGTGCCAGCACCGACAGGGGGCGGGATGAGCAGTTCTTC,CASTDRGRDEQFF
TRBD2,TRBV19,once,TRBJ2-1,TGTGCCAGTAGGGGACTAGCTAATTCCTACAATGAGCAGTTCTTC,CASRGLANSYNEQFF
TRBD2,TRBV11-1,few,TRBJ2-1,TGTGCCAGCGGAAGGACTAGCGGTCCCAATGAGCAGTTCTTC,CASGRTSGPNEQFF
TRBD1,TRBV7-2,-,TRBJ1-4,TGTGCCAGCAGCTTAGGCGACAGGGGGCCGGAAAAACTGTTTTTT,CASSLGDRGPEKLFF
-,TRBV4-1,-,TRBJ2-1,TGCGCCAGCAGCGCCGAGCGGAGCTCCTACAATGAGCAGTTCTTC,CASSAERSSYNEQFF
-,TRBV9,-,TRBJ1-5,TGTGCCAGCAGCGTGCAGGGATCGGATCAGCCCCAGCATTTT,CASSVQGSDQPQHF
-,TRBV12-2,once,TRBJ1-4,TGTGCAAGTCGTGTCCCGGGACAGAAAGAGGGGGAGGCTGAAAAACTGTTTTTT,CASRVPGQKEGEAEKLFF
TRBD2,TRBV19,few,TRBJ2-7,TGTGCCAGTAAAGCTAGCGGGAATTCCTACGAGCAGTACTTC,CASKASGNSYEQYF
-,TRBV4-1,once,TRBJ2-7,TGCGCCAGCAGCCAAGTTTGGGACACCTCATCCTACGAGCAGTACTTC,CASSQVWDTSSYEQYF
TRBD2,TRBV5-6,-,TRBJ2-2,TGTGCCAGCAGCTTGGTGGTTAGCGGGGCCGGGGAGCTGTTTTTT,CASSLVVSGAGELFF
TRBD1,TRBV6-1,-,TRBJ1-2,TGTGCCAGCAGTGAATGGACAGGGTCACCGGCGCCCGAAGGCTACACCTTC,CASSEWTGSPAPEGYTF
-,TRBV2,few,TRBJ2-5,TGTGCCACAGGGGAGGGGGAAGAGACCCAGTACTTC,CATGEGEETQYF
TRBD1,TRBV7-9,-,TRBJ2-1,TGTGCCAGCAGCACGGGACAGGGGTACAATGAGCAGTTCTTC,CASSTGQGYNEQFF
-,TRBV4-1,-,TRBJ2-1,TGCGCCAGCAGCCAGCAAGTAGGACAACCTACCTACAATGAGCAGTTCTTC,CASSQQVGQPTYNEQFF
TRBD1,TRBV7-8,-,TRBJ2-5,TGTGCCAGCAGATGGACAGGGGGCACCCAAGAGACCCAGTACTTC,CASRWTGGTQETQYF
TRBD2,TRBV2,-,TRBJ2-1,TGTGCCAGCAGTGAAGAGAGAGGGAGGGAGTTCTTC,CASSEERGREFF
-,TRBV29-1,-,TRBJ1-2,TGCAGCGTTGCCGGGAGCGGCTCCTCTAACTATGGCTACACCTTC,CSVAGSGSSNYGYTF
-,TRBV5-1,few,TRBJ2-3,TGCGCCAGCAGCTCGACGCAGGGTTTCGCAGATACGCAGTATTTT,CASSSTQGFADTQYF
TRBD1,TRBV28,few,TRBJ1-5,TGTGCCAGCAGCGAGGACAGGAACAATCAGCCCCAGCATTTT,CASSEDRNNQPQHF
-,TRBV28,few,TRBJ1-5,TGTGCCAGCAGCCGGAGTGGGGGGGAATATCAGCCCCAGCATTTT,CASSRSGGEYQPQHF
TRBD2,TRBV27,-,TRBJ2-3,TGTGCCAGCAAGGGACTAGCGGGGGTGCTCACAGATACGCAGTATTTT,CASKGLAGVLTDTQYF
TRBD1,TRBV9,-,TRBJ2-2,TGTGCCAGCAGCGTGGGACAGGGAGATAACACCGGGGAGCTGTTTTTT,CASSVGQGDNTGELFF
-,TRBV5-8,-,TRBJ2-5,TGTGCCAGCAGCCCTATTGGACTTCAAGAGACCCAGTACTTC,CASSPIGLQETQYF
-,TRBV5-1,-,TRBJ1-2,TGCGCCAGCAGTGTTCATCCCGACAGGAATAACTATGGCTACACCTTC,CASSVHPDRNNYGYTF
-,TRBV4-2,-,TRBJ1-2,TGTGCCAGCAGCCAGAGCATGGGGGGGTCCGGCTATGGCTACACCTTC,CASSQSMGGSGYGYTF
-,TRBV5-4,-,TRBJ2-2,TGTGCCAGCAGCTTGTATCTAGGAGGGACCGGGGAGCTGTTTTTT,CASSLYLGGTGELFF
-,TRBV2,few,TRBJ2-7,TGTGCCAGGAAAGAGACAGACTCCTACGAGCAGTACTTC,CARKETDSYEQYF
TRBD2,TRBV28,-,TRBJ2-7,TGTGCCAGCAGTTCTTGGCTAGCGGCCTCCTACGAGCAGTACTTC,CASSSWLAASYEQYF
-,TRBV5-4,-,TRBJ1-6,TGTGCCAGCAGCGGCGGGACGGACAATAATTCACCCCTCCACTTT,CASSGGTDNNSPLHF
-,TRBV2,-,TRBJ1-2,TGTGCCAGCAGTGAACGGATTGGGCCAAACTATGGCTACACCTTC,CASSERIGPNYGYTF
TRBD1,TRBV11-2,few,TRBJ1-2,TGTGCCAGCAGCCGGGGACAGGTCGGCAGCGGCTACACCTTC,CASSRGQVGSGYTF
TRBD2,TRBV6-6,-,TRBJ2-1,TGTGCCAGCAGTAGCGGGACTAGGGTCGATGAGCAGTTCTTC,CASSSGTRVDEQFF
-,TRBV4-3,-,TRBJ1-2,TGCGCCAGCAGCCAAGATTGGGGAGGAGCCTTTGACTATGGCTACACCTTC,CASSQDWGGAFDYGYTF
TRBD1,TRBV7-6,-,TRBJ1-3,TGTGCCAGCAGCCGACAGACAGGGTACGCATCCTCTGGAAACACCATATATTTT,CASSRQTGYASSGNTIYF
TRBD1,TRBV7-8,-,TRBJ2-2,TGTGCCAGCAGCCGGGACAGCCTTAACACCGGGGAGCTGTTTTTT,CASSRDSLNTGELFF
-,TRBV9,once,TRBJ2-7,TGTGCCAGCAGCGGTCAGGGTTTGAACGAGCAGTACTTC,CASSGQGLNEQYF
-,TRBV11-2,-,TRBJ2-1,TGTGCCAGCACCAGACGGGACAATGAGCAGTTCTTC,CASTRRDNEQFF
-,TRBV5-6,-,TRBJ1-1,TGTGCCAGCAGCTTCCTTACTGACTTGAACACTGAAGCTTTCTTT,CASSFLTDLNTEAFF
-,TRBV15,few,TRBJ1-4,TGTGCCACCAGCCCGGCAGGCCGCAATGAAAAACTGTTTTTT,CATSPAGRNEKLFF
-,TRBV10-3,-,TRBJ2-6,TGTGCCATCAGTGAGCCCGACAGGCAAGGGGCCAACGTCCTGACTTTC,CAISEPDRQGANVLTF
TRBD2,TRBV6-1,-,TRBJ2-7,TGTGCCAGCAGTGCGGGACTAGCGGGAGGGAGGTACGAGCAGTACTTC,CASSAGLAGGRYEQYF
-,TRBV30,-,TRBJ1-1,TGTGCCTGGAATCAGGTTGAGGGCACTGAAGCTTTCTTT,CAWNQVEGTEAFF
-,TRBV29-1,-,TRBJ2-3,TGCAGCGCACCGTCCGGGGATACGCAGTATTTT,CSAPSGDTQYF
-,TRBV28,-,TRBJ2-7,TGTGCCAGCAGTTTTATCTCTCGACAGCCCTACGAGCAGTACTTC,CASSFISRQPYEQYF
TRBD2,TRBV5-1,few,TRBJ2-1,TGCGCCAGCAGCTTATACCCCACTAGCGGGGGGCACTCCTACAATGAGCAGTTCTTC,CASSLYPTSGGHSYNEQFF
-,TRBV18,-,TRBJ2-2,TGTGCCAGCTCACCACCCACAGGGTCAGCCGGGGAGCTGTTTTTT,CASSPPTGSAGELFF
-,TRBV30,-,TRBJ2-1,TGTGCCTGGAGAGCTTTGAGCTATGAGCAGTTCTTC,CAWRALSYEQFF
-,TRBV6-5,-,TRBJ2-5,TGTGCCAGCAGTTACTCGAGGTTACAGGCTCAAGAGACCCAGTACTTC,CASSYSRLQAQETQYF